The 18 T cell receptor beta chains below come from one sample, sequenced in a study of blood T cell repertoires in COVID-19 (dated by TCRdb to the early 2020s). The library relied on the immunoSEQ multiplex PCR assay. TCRdb carries this immuneACCESS record with in-frame sequences only. Its versions omit some clonotypes, under half of them owing to an unresolved V gene in the studies checked, with the rest unexplained. This sample lists under 250,000 clones; about 89% were detected once. The ten largest clonotypes hold around 4.8% of the sample. The sequenced sample consisted of peripheral blood. Receptors originate from a woman aged 40 to 50 with acute or convalescent COVID-19.

This clone is a singleton in its sample. V gene TRBV18 combines with J gene TRBJ1-1; D call uncertain. Per the germline V gene, CDR1 is KGHSH and CDR2 is LQKENI. Trimming stripped 8 bases from V and 3 bases from J, with 13 bases between. This CDR3 comprises 13 residues. DNA of the CDR3: TGTGCCAGCCTCCTGGTGGCAGACACTGAAGCTTTCTTT. Its translation: CASLLVADTEAFF.

The chain carries TRBV9 and TRBJ2-3; 10 bases map to TRBD2. The J segment lost 3 bases and the V segment lost 0 bases, leaving 7 bases of the junction unmatched. Per germline, CDR1 SGDLS and CDR2 YYNGEE. The CDR3 covers 17 residues. CDR3 residues: CASSVASGGAFTDTQYF. The CDR3 DNA is TGTGCCAGCAGCGTAGCCAGCGGGGGGGCCTTTACAGATACGCAGTATTTT.

The rearrangement uses TRBV27 and TRBJ1-2; D is undetermined. This CDR3 spans 14 amino acids. Germline V gene data show CDR1 as MNHEY and CDR2 as SMNVEV (reference sequence). V was clipped by 6 bases and J by 0 bases, with 11 bases between them. The CDR3 here is CASRWRASNYGYTF. The CDR3 DNA reads TGTGCCAGCAGGTGGAGGGCGTCTAACTATGGCTACACCTTC.

CDR3 sequence reads: CASSLGTENQPQHF. The CDR3 nucleotides are TGCGCCAGCAGCCTCGGGACAGAGAATCAGCCCCAGCATTTT. The chain combines TRBV4-1 with TRBJ1-5, with 7 positions matching TRBD1. Per germline, CDR1 MGHRA and CDR2 YSYEKL. The CDR3 runs 14 residues. The junction had 4 bases not matched to a gene; V was cut back by 4 bases and J by 4 bases.

V gene TRBV9 combines with J gene TRBJ1-2; TRBD1 agrees at 8 bases. The CDR3 consists of 13 residues. Germline assignment: CDR1 SGDLS and CDR2 YYNGEE. The junction had 2 bases not matched to a gene; V was cut back by 0 bases and J by 7 bases. The CDR3 region has the DNA TGTGCCAGCAGCGTAGAGACAGGGGTTGGCTACACCTTC. Translating it yields CASSVETGVGYTF.

This clone was detected once. The chain recombines TRBV6-5 with TRBJ1-6; D unclear. V gave up 6 bases and J gave up 7 bases, with 10 bases separating them. CDR1 is MNHEY and CDR2 is SVGAGI in the germline V gene. The CDR3 length is 13 residues. The CDR3 protein is CASRQFLNSPLHF. The CDR3 DNA reads TGTGCCAGCAGACAGTTCCTAAATTCACCCCTCCACTTT.

This clone was found once. The rearrangement links TRBV4-2 to TRBJ2-1; TRBD2 might be the D (7 bases). The V gene lost 6 bases and the J gene lost 7 bases, with 19 bases spanning the gap. There are 15 residues in the CDR3. Germline assignment: CDR1 LGHNA and CDR2 YNFKEQ. The CDR3 spells CASRGGEVEGNEQFF. As DNA, the CDR3 is TGTGCCAGCAGAGGGGGGGAAGTGGAAGGGAATGAGCAGTTCTTC.

The J gene is TRBJ1-2, the V gene TRBV2, with TRBD1 identical over 7 bases. The CDR3 is made up of 15 amino acids. V was clipped by 5 bases and J by 8 bases; unmatched bases: 14. Germline loops: CDR1 SNHLY, CDR2 FYNNEI. CDR3 sequence (DNA): TGTGCCAGCAGTAAGGGGAGACAGGGAGGAGAAGGCTACACCTTC. Protein sequence: CASSKGRQGGEGYTF.

This sequence joins TRBV21-1 and TRBJ1-2. TRBV21-1 is an annotated pseudogene. There are 13 residues in the CDR3. CDR3 DNA: TGTGCCAGCAGCAGGGGAGCTAACTATGGCTACACCTTC. Protein: CASSRGANYGYTF.

The chain couples TRBV27 to TRBJ1-4; no reliable D call. V lost 6 bases, J lost 6 bases, and 17 bases lay in between. Germline CDR1 reads MNHEY; CDR2 reads SMNVEV (reference sequence). This CDR3 spans 15 amino acids. The CDR3 region is CASSTRGRGYEKLFF. Written as DNA, the CDR3 is TGTGCCAGCAGCACGAGAGGGCGCGGATATGAAAAACTGTTTTTT.

The rearrangement links TRBV27 to TRBJ1-2, with D unresolved. This CDR3 is 13 amino acids long. V was pared by 5 bases and J by 2 bases, with 9 bases between. The V gene's germline CDR1 is MNHEY and CDR2 SMNVEV (reference sequence). This CDR3 reads CASSPSGNYGYTF. CDR3 DNA: TGTGCCAGCAGTCCGTCCGGGAACTATGGCTACACCTTC.

The chain recombines TRBV6-4 with TRBJ2-3; 11 bases line up with TRBD2. V dropped 6 bases and J dropped 2; count of bases not matched to a gene: 10. The CDR3 extends over 17 amino acids. The germline gives CDR1 MRHNA, CDR2 SNTAGT. This CDR3 is CASSQTSGGGHTDTQYF. The CDR3, as DNA: TGTGCCAGCAGCCAAACTAGCGGGGGAGGGCACACAGATACGCAGTATTTT.

The chain has TRBV2 and TRBJ2-1; 8 nucleotides match TRBD2. This CDR3 has 15 amino acids. Germline V gene sequence: CDR1 SNHLY, CDR2 FYNNEI. The V segment lost 5 bases and the J segment 0 bases; nucleotides outside the gene matches: 3. DNA for the CDR3: TGTGCCAGCAGTTTACTAGCGGTCTCCTACAATGAGCAGTTCTTC. Translation: CASSLLAVSYNEQFF.

This chain connects TRBV21-1 to TRBJ2-3; the listed D gene, TRBD1, was not tested against the DNA. TRBV21-1 is flagged as a pseudogene. This CDR3 has 12 amino acids. CDR3 nucleotides: TGTGCCAGCAGAGACAGGGAGGTGATGCAGTATTTT. Protein: CASRDREVMQYF.

This clone was detected only a few times. The chain employs TRBV24-1 and TRBJ2-1, with 10 bases fitting TRBD1. V lost 2 bases to trimming and J lost 6 bases; unmatched junction nucleotides: 6. This CDR3 is built from 16 residues. Looked up from germline, CDR1 is KGHDR and CDR2 is SFDVKD. The CDR3 is CATSDSGTGDGNEQFF. The CDR3, as DNA: TGTGCCACCAGTGATTCCGGGACAGGGGATGGCAATGAGCAGTTCTTC.

The chain couples TRBV19 to TRBJ1-5, with 8 bases that match TRBD1. Germline-derived CDR1 and CDR2 are LNHDA and SQIVND (reference sequence). The trim removed 2 bases at V and 5 bases at J, leaving 2 bases unmatched. The CDR3 consists of 14 residues. The CDR3 DNA reads TGTGCCAGTAGTATAAACAGGGGGGATCAGCCCCAGCATTTT. Its translation: CASSINRGDQPQHF.

V is TRBV19 and J is TRBJ1-5, with no clear D. The germline V gene has CDR1 LNHDA and CDR2 SQIVND (reference sequence). There are 12 residues in the CDR3. V was trimmed by 3 bases and J by 6 bases, leaving 6 bases between them. The CDR3 bases are TGTGCCAGTAGTATCCCGGGTCAGCCCCAGCATTTT. Translating it yields CASSIPGQPQHF. The whole variable domain, filled in from reference TRBV19 and TRBJ1-5, reads DGGITQSPKYLFRKEGQNVTLSCEQNLNHDAMYWYRQDPGQGLRLIYYSQIVNDFQKGDIAEGYSVSREKKESFPLTVTSAQKNPTAFYLCASSIPGQPQHFGDGTRLSIL.

The chain uses TRBV11-3 and TRBJ1-1, with 10 bases identical to TRBD1. CDR1 is SGHNT, CDR2 YENEEA, per germline. This CDR3 is 15 amino acids long. V dropped 4 bases and J dropped 3; count of bases not matched to a gene: 5. The CDR3 spells CASSSRTGGDTEAFF. In DNA, the CDR3 is TGTGCCAGCAGCTCCAGGACAGGGGGGGACACTGAAGCTTTCTTT.